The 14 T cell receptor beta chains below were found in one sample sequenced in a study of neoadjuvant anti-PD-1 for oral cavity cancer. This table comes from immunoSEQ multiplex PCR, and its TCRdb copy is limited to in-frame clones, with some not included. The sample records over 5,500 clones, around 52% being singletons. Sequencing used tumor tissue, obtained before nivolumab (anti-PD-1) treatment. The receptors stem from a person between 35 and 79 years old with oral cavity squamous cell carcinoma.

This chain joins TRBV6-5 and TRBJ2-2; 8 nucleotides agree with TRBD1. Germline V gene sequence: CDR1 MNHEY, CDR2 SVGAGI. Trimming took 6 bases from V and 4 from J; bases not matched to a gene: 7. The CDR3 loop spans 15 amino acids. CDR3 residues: CASRSGGSGTGELFF. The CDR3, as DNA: TGTGCCAGCAGATCAGGGGGCTCGGGCACCGGGGAGCTGTTTTTT.

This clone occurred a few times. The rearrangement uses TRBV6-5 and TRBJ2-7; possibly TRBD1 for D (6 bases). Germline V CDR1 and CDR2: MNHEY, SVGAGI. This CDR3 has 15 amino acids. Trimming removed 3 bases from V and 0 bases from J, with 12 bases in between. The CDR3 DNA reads TGTGCCAGCAGTTATTTACAGGGAAACTCCTACGAGCAGTACTTC. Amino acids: CASSYLQGNSYEQYF.

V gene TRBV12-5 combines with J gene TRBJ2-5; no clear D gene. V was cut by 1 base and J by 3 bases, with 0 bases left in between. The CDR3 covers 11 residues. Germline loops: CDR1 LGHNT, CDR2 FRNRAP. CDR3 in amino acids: CASGLEETQYF. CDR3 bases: TGTGCTAGTGGTTTGGAAGAGACCCAGTACTTC.

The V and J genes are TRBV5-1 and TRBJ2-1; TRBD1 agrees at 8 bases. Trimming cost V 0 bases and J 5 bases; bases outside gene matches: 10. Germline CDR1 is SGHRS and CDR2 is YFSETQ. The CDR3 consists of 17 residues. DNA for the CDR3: TGCGCCAGCAGCTTGGCCGGAAAGCAGGGGGCTAACAATGAGCAGTTCTTC. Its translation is CASSLAGKQGANNEQFF.

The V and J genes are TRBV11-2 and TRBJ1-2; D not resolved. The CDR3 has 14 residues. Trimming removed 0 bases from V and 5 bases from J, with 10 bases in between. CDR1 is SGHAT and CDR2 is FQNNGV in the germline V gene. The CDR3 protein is CASSLDPKGYGYTF. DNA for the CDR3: TGTGCCAGCAGCTTAGATCCTAAGGGATATGGCTACACCTTC.

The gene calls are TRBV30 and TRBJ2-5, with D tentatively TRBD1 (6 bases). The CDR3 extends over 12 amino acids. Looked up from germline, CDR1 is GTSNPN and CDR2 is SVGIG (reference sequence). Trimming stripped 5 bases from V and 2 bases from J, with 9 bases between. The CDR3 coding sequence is TGTGCCTGGGGGGGACAACAAGAGACCCAGTACTTC. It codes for CAWGGQQETQYF.

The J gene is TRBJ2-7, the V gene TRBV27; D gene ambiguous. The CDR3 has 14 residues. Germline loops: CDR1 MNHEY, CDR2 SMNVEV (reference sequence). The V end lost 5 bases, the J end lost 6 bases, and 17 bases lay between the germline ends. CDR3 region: CASSPSGSRFEQYF. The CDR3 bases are TGTGCCAGCAGTCCCTCCGGGTCTCGGTTCGAGCAGTACTTC.

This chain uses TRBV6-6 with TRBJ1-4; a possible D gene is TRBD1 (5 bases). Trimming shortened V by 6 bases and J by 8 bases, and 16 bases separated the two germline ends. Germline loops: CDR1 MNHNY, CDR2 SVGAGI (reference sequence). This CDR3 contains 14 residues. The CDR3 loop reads CASSPGITGEKLFF. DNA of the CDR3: TGTGCCAGCAGCCCAGGGATCACGGGAGAAAAACTGTTTTTT.

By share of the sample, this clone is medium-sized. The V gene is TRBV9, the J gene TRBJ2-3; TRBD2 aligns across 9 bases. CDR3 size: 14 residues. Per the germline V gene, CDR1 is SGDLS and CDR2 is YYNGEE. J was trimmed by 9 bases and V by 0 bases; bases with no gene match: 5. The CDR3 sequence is CASSVDGSGGTQYF. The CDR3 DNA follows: TGTGCCAGCAGCGTAGATGGCAGCGGGGGGACGCAGTATTTT. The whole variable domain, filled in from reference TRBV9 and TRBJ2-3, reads DSGVTQTPKHLITATGQRVTLRCSPRSGDLSVYWYQQSLDQGLQFLIQYYNGEERAKGNILERFSAQQFPDLHSELNLSSLELGDSALYFCASSVDGSGGTQYFGPGTRLTVL.

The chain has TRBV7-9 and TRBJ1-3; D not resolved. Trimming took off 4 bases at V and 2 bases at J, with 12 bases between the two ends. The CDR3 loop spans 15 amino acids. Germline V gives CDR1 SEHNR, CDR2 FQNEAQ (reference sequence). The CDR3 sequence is CASSSLDRTGNTIYF. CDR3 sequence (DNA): TGTGCCAGCAGCTCCTTGGACCGGACTGGAAACACCATATATTTT.

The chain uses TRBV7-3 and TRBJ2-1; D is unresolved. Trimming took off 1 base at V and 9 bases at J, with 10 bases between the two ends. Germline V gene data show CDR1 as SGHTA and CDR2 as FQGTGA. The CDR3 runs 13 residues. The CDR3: CASSLIPQGEQFF. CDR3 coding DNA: TGTGCCAGCAGCTTAATCCCCCAAGGTGAGCAGTTCTTC.

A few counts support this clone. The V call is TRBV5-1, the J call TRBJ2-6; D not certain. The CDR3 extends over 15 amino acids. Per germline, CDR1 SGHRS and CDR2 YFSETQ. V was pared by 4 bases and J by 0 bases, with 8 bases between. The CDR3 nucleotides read TGCGCCAGCAGCGAGGTGCTCTCTGGGGCCAACGTCCTGACTTTC. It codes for CASSEVLSGANVLTF.

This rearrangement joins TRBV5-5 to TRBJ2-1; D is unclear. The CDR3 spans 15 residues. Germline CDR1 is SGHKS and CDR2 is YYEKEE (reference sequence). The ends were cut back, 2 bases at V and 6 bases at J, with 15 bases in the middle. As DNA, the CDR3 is TGTGCCAGCAGCTTATATGGGGTCTCCACCAATGAGCAGTTCTTC. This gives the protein CASSLYGVSTNEQFF.

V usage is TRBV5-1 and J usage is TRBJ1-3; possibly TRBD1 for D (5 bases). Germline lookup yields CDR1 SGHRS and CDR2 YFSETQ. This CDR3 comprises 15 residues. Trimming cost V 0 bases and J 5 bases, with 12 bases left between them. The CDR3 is CASSLEPGPRNTIYF. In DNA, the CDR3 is TGCGCCAGCAGCTTGGAGCCAGGGCCCAGAAACACCATATATTTT.